This T cell receptor (beta chain) emerged from a study of CD8 T cells in ankylosing spondylitis. A single record per CDR3 protein comes from TCRdb applying MiXCR to the 5' RACE reads. The sample records 200,000 or so distinct CDR3 sequences, approximately 13% being singletons. Findings and limits, study-wide: Researchers reportedly found disease-linked clones significantly enriched in matched ankylosing spondylitis synovial fluid. A TCR beta motif made of fewer than 10 highly homologous variants seemed typical of ankylosing spondylitis blood. Disease-associated clones were CD8+ and fairly uncommon in peripheral blood.

About this clonotype: Its antigen remains unidentified.

The CDR3 sequence is 15 residues long. V shed 4 bases, J shed 3 bases, and the junction held 5 bases outside the gene matches. CDR1 is SGHTA, CDR2 FQGNSA, per germline. V and J are TRBV7-2 and TRBJ2-3; 9 bases are shared with TRBD2. The clonotype was recovered from a female donor with ankylosing spondylitis or in good health (not recorded which). The specimen was blood, either unsorted or a sorted T cell fraction (not recorded which). The CDR3 region has the DNA TGTGCCAGCAGCTCGCCTAGCGGGGTGACAGATACGCAGTATTTT. Its protein product is CASSSPSGVTDTQYF.